The clone carrying this TCR beta chain was observed a few times. This sample stems from a study of blood T cell repertoires in COVID-19. Turning to the study itself: Samples representing acute and convalescent COVID-19 were sourced from the United States, Italy and Spain.

This CDR3 comprises 13 residues. Germline V gene lookup returns CDR1 SEHNR and CDR2 FQNEAQ (reference sequence). With 6 bases removed from V and 1 base from J, the gap between germline ends came to 9 bases. This table comes from immunoSEQ multiplex PCR, and its TCRdb copy is limited to in-frame clones, with some not included. The sample carries approximately 400,000 clones, around four fifths recorded once. V gene TRBV7-9 combines with J gene TRBJ1-1; D might be TRBD1 (5 bases). This sequence originates from a woman aged 45-60 years who had recovered from COVID-19. Sequencing input: PBMCs or T cells enriched from blood (not recorded which). The CDR3 protein is CASSRTGNTEAFF. Written as DNA, the CDR3 is TGTGCCAGCAGTCGTACAGGGAACACTGAAGCTTTCTTT. The full variable domain, with the rest looked up from reference TRBV7-9 and TRBJ1-1, is DTGVSQNPRHKITKRGQNVTFRCDPISEHNRLYWYRQTLGQGPEFLTYFQNEAQLEKSRLLSDRFSAERPKGSFSTLEIQRTEQGDSAMYLCASSRTGNTEAFFGQGTRLTVV.